This entry lists 26 T cell receptor beta chains sequenced from one sample in a study of graft-versus-host responses after intestinal transplantation. The assay was immunoSEQ multiplex PCR, and TCRdb's table has in-frame clones only and misses some. The sample has 150,000 or so clones; around nine tenths are singletons. No cognate antigen is known for these TCRs. The sample here was unstimulated CD4+ T cells sorted from spleen or lymph node cells, taken before intestinal transplant. The source is a human donor who received an intestinal transplant.

The chain combines TRBV28 with TRBJ1-3; no firm D call. V gave up 4 bases and J gave up 2 bases, with 3 bases separating them. This CDR3 is built from 12 residues. CDR1 and CDR2 (germline): MDHEN, SYDVKM. The CDR3 sequence: CASSSAGNTIYF. CDR3 bases: TGTGCCAGCAGTTCCGCTGGAAACACCATATATTTT.

This clone was seen once. This chain uses TRBV29-1 with TRBJ1-5; 9 bases agree with TRBD1. The CDR3 has 13 residues. J lost 3 bases, V lost 7 bases, and 4 bases had no gene match. The V gene's germline CDR1 is SQVTM and CDR2 ANQGSEA. This chain's CDR3 is CSAGTGTNQPQHF. Here the CDR3 DNA reads TGCAGCGCCGGGACAGGGACCAATCAGCCCCAGCATTTT.

V gene TRBV11-1 combines with J gene TRBJ1-2; D possibly corresponds to TRBD1 (5 bases). Germline V CDR1 and CDR2: SGHAT, FQDESV (reference sequence). Trimming cost V 5 bases and J 7 bases, with 20 bases left between them. The CDR3 has 15 amino acids. CDR3 nucleotides: TGTGCCAGCAGCCCCAGTCCGGACATAGGAAGTGGCTACACCTTC. Translating gives CASSPSPDIGSGYTF.

The CDR3: CASSLAGLAGGEQYF. CDR3 sequence (DNA): TGTGCCAGCAGCTTAGCGGGGCTAGCGGGAGGCGAGCAGTACTTC. This sequence joins TRBV7-2 and TRBJ2-7; 11 nucleotides agree with TRBD2. Germline CDR1 and CDR2: SGHTA and FQGNSA. The V and J ends lost 0 bases and 6 bases, in that order; junction bases with no gene match: 4. CDR3 length: 15 residues.

CDR3 nucleotide sequence: TGTGCCAGTTGGGGACTAGCGGAACCTTACAATGAGCAGTTCTTC. It yields the protein CASWGLAEPYNEQFF. This sequence joins TRBV27 and TRBJ2-1; 11 bases align to TRBD2. This CDR3 spans 15 amino acids. Germline V gene lookup returns CDR1 MNHEY and CDR2 SMNVEV (reference sequence). The ends lost 9 bases at V and 4 bases at J; junction bases unmatched: 8.

DNA for the CDR3: TGTGCCATCAGTGAATCATTCTCCTACGAGCAGTACTTC. Its translation: CAISESFSYEQYF. The V call is TRBV10-3, the J call TRBJ2-7; no reliable D call. The CDR3 contains 13 residues. Germline values: CDR1 ENHRY, CDR2 SYGVKD. V was cut by 3 bases and J by 0 bases, with 6 bases left in between.

As DNA, the CDR3 is TGTGCCAGCAAAAGGGACACCTCTGGAAACACCATATATTTT. It is translated as CASKRDTSGNTIYF. The chain combines TRBV2 with TRBJ1-3; tentative D call: TRBD1 (6 bases). Germline lookup yields CDR1 SNHLY and CDR2 FYNNEI. CDR3 length: 14 residues. V was pared by 7 bases and J by 0 bases, with 10 bases between.

This clone showed up just once. The gene calls are TRBV4-1 and TRBJ1-2; 8 positions agree with TRBD1. Looked up from germline, CDR1 is MGHRA and CDR2 is YSYEKL. This CDR3 spans 11 amino acids. Losses at the gene ends were 4 bases for V and 10 bases for J; bases not matched to a gene: 2. The CDR3 DNA sequence: TGCGCCAGCAGCCCGGGACAGGCCTACACCTTC. Encoded protein: CASSPGQAYTF.

V is TRBV6-5 and J is TRBJ2-7, with D unresolved. V was clipped by 5 bases and J by 4 bases, with 12 bases between them. The CDR3 has 13 amino acids. Germline values: CDR1 MNHEY, CDR2 SVGAGI. CDR3 loop: CASSDLSRYEQYF. CDR3 coding DNA: TGTGCCAGCAGTGACCTTTCTAGATACGAGCAGTACTTC.

The chain joins TRBV7-2 to TRBJ1-2; no reliable D call. The CDR3 spans 13 residues. Germline loops: CDR1 SGHTA, CDR2 FQGNSA. Trimming took 2 bases from V and 0 from J, leaving 4 bases between them. CDR3 DNA sequence: TGTGCCAGCAGCTTATCGGCTAACTATGGCTACACCTTC. Residues: CASSLSANYGYTF.

This chain links TRBV29-1 with TRBJ1-2, with 7 bases that match TRBD1. V shed 3 bases, J shed 4 bases, and the junction held 5 bases outside the gene matches. Germline V gene lookup returns CDR1 SQVTM and CDR2 ANQGSEA. The CDR3 has 13 amino acids. The CDR3 sequence is CSVDWDSLYGYTF. In DNA form, the CDR3 reads TGCAGCGTTGATTGGGACAGCCTCTATGGCTACACCTTC.

V and J are TRBV28 and TRBJ1-2; 7 nucleotides line up with TRBD1. V was clipped by 4 bases and J by 5 bases; unmatched bases: 7. Germline V lookup: CDR1 MDHEN, CDR2 SYDVKM. CDR3 length: 14 amino acids. This chain's CDR3 is CASSSPQGSYGYTF. The CDR3 bases are TGTGCCAGCAGTTCTCCACAGGGGAGTTATGGCTACACCTTC.

The count of this clone is one. This sequence joins TRBV19 and TRBJ1-2; D perhaps matches TRBD1 (6 bases). The CDR3 contains 14 residues. Trimming took off 6 bases at V and 8 bases at J, with 19 bases between the two ends. Germline V CDR1 and CDR2: LNHDA, SQIVND (reference sequence). The CDR3 sequence is CASSQGGGVLGYTF. As DNA, the CDR3 is TGTGCCAGTAGCCAGGGAGGGGGGGTGCTCGGCTACACCTTC.

The chain recombines TRBV28 with TRBJ2-7; 9 nucleotides match TRBD1. The CDR3 has 17 residues. Unmatched junction bases numbered 9, after V lost 3 bases and J lost 0 bases. Germline CDR1 MDHEN, CDR2 SYDVKM. This chain's CDR3 is CASSFTPGTGSSYEQYF. In nucleotides, the CDR3 is TGTGCCAGCAGTTTCACCCCCGGGACAGGGAGCTCCTACGAGCAGTACTTC.

This clone showed up just a few times. The J gene is TRBJ1-1, the V gene TRBV30; D might be TRBD1 (5 bases). Trimming took 5 bases from V and 2 from J, leaving 12 bases between them. The germline V gene has CDR1 GTSNPN and CDR2 SVGIG (reference sequence). The CDR3 is made up of 13 amino acids. CDR3 sequence reads: CAWEWGGNTEAFF. The CDR3 DNA sequence: TGTGCCTGGGAGTGGGGGGGTAACACTGAAGCTTTCTTT.

The chain carries TRBV27 and TRBJ2-3, with D tentatively TRBD2 (5 bases). The V end lost 5 bases, the J end lost 4 bases, and 19 bases lay between the germline ends. CDR1 and CDR2 from the germline V gene are MNHEY and SMNVEV (reference sequence). The CDR3 contains 16 residues. The CDR3 DNA follows: TGTGCCAGCAGTCCGATCAGCGGTAGAGGACCAGATACGCAGTATTTT. Protein: CASSPISGRGPDTQYF.

The sample holds one count of this clone. The chain uses TRBV5-1 and TRBJ1-2; D uncertain. Germline V gene sequence: CDR1 SGHRS, CDR2 YFSETQ. V dropped 0 bases and J dropped 0 bases, with 3 bases sitting between them. This CDR3 region has 13 residues. The CDR3 sequence: CASSLDSNYGYTF. DNA of the CDR3: TGCGCCAGCAGCTTGGACTCTAACTATGGCTACACCTTC.

This clone has only one observation. The gene calls are TRBV10-2 and TRBJ2-7, with 15 positions matching TRBD2. Looked up from germline, CDR1 is WSHSY and CDR2 is SAAADI. Germline trimming cut 6 bases from V and 5 bases from J; bases unmatched to any gene: 2. The CDR3 runs 14 residues. Written as DNA, the CDR3 is TGCGCCAGCAGCGGACTAGCGGGAGGGAACGAGCAGTACTTC. Translation gives CASSGLAGGNEQYF.

V gene TRBV25-1 combines with J gene TRBJ2-7; D is ambiguous. The V gene's germline CDR1 is MGHDK and CDR2 SYGVNS. The CDR3 covers 11 residues. Trimming shortened V by 2 bases and J by 6 bases, and 5 bases separated the two germline ends. DNA of the CDR3: TGTGCCAGCAGTGAAGTACGCGAGCAGTACTTC. Its protein product is CASSEVREQYF.

This clone was picked up one time. This chain joins TRBV27 and TRBJ2-7; D uncertain. V shed 3 bases and J shed 2 bases, with 8 bases lying between them. The CDR3 covers 13 residues. CDR1 is MNHEY, CDR2 SMNVEV, per germline (reference sequence). The CDR3: CASSLVGTYEQYF. The CDR3 coding sequence is TGTGCCAGCAGTTTGGTGGGCACCTACGAGCAGTACTTC.

V and J are TRBV5-4 and TRBJ2-3; 8 nucleotides match TRBD2. CDR3 size: 15 residues. J was trimmed by 3 bases and V by 3 bases; bases with no gene match: 6. The germline gives CDR1 SGHNT, CDR2 YYREEE (reference sequence). The CDR3 DNA is TGTGCCAGCAGCTCGAGCGGGAGAAGGACAGATACGCAGTATTTT. Translating it yields CASSSSGRRTDTQYF.

The V call is TRBV5-8, the J call TRBJ2-1; D gene ambiguous. Germline loops: CDR1 SGHTS, CDR2 YDEGEE. The CDR3 spans 14 residues. Trimming pared 0 bases from V and 5 bases from J, leaving 9 bases between. CDR3 sequence (DNA): TGTGCCAGCAGCTTGGGTCAGGTCCACAATGAGCAGTTCTTC. Protein product: CASSLGQVHNEQFF.

The rearrangement links TRBV7-8 to TRBJ2-3; D might be TRBD1 or TRBD2, each matching 6 bases. The CDR3 runs 17 residues. The ends were cut back, 4 bases at V and 0 bases at J, with 17 bases in the middle. Germline V gives CDR1 SGHVS, CDR2 FQNEAQ. Written as DNA, the CDR3 is TGTGCCAGCAGCTCGGGGGACACCTGGGGTAGCACAGATACGCAGTATTTT. It yields the protein CASSSGDTWGSTDTQYF.

This clone was seen a single time. V is TRBV7-9 and J is TRBJ2-3; 13 positions match TRBD2. V lost 4 bases to trimming and J lost 6 bases; unmatched junction nucleotides: 10. Looked up from germline, CDR1 is SEHNR and CDR2 is FQNEAQ (reference sequence). The CDR3 has 17 amino acids. This CDR3 reads CASSSRRGTSGTDTQYF. CDR3 nucleotide sequence: TGTGCCAGCAGCTCCCGCCGCGGGACTAGCGGGACCGATACGCAGTATTTT.

The chain combines TRBV11-1 with TRBJ2-5, with 10 bases that match TRBD2. V shed 1 base, J shed 3 bases, and the junction held 11 bases outside the gene matches. CDR3 size: 18 residues. Germline lookup yields CDR1 SGHAT and CDR2 FQDESV (reference sequence). The CDR3 region has the DNA TGTGCCAGCAGCTTAGTAGCGGGAGGAAGCGGGGTGAAAGAGACCCAGTACTTC. It is translated as CASSLVAGGSGVKETQYF.

V usage is TRBV25-1 and J usage is TRBJ2-1; no reliable D call. Germline V CDR1 and CDR2: MGHDK, SYGVNS. Deletions cut 2 bases from V and 6 bases from J, with 14 bases between. The CDR3 length is 15 residues. DNA of the CDR3: TGTGCCAGCAGTGAAAGAGTAGATCCCGGCAATGAGCAGTTCTTC. Amino acid sequence: CASSERVDPGNEQFF.